This T cell receptor beta chain came from a study of monozygotic twins with inflammatory bowel disease. The draw for each donor consisted of a single 2.5 ml blood sample. The CDR3 has 15 residues. Germline V gene sequence: CDR1 KGHSH, CDR2 LQKENI. Comments on this clonotype: Its cognate antigen is unknown.

Findings and caveats of the study: IBD patients exhibited fewer clonotypes shared with other individuals than healthy twins, particularly with disease activity. Comparison of concordant versus discordant twins revealed no difference in repertoire similarity, possibly due to limited power. Distinguishing T cell subtypes was not possible.

Reanalyzing the 5' RACE reads, TCRdb keeps one entry per CDR3 protein, without DNA. This sample contains roughly 160,000 distinct CDR3 sequences. Sequencing was performed on blood. The V and J genes are TRBV18 and TRBJ2-7. The clonotype was recovered from a human donor with ulcerative colitis or Crohn's disease, or a healthy co-twin of an affected twin (not recorded which). CDR3 in amino acids: CASSPPSQSTYEQYF.